Detailed here is one T cell receptor (beta chain). The sample originates from a study of blood T cell repertoires in COVID-19. The table came from immunoSEQ multiplex PCR; TCRdb's copy has only in-frame clones and leaves some out. The sample has 450,000 to 500,000 clones, approximately 85% seen once. V was trimmed by 3 bases and J by 3 bases, leaving 11 bases between them. The germline V gene encodes CDR1 MDHEN and CDR2 SYDVKM. The CDR3 spans 15 residues. The V call is TRBV28, the J call TRBJ1-4; no firm D call. This receptor was identified in a human donor in a cohort sampled during active COVID-19. Sequenced: peripheral blood. The CDR3 nucleotides are TGTGCCAGCAGTTTCCTAGACGGGTCTAATGAAAAACTGTTTTTT. Translated: CASSFLDGSNEKLFF.